This T cell receptor (beta chain) originates from a study (dated by TCRdb to the mid-2010s). Broadly, across the study: The study tested whether tumor-infiltrating Tregs in breast cancer are recruited from blood Tregs or converted in situ from other CD4+ T cell subsets. The research as a whole found: Rather than covering whole repertoires, validation in the larger cohort was restricted to a single TCR beta V-J rearrangement. Tumor-infiltrating Treg TCR alpha and beta sequences overlapped most with tumor naive CD4+ T cells, then with blood naive CD4+ T cells. The TCR gene usage of tumor memory CD4+ T cells clustered together with blood and lymph node memory CD4+ cells and with lymph node naive CD4+ cells.

Cells that were CD4+CD25+CD127-/low were the ones isolated as Tregs. Tregs, naive and memory CD4+ T cells from tumor, blood and ipsilateral draining lymph nodes of about 5 breast cancer patients underwent full-length TCR alpha and beta sequencing. Tumor tissue and lymph nodes obtained by ipsilateral axillary dissection were perfused with PBS, cut into small pieces and digested using collagenase I and hyaluronidase. Ficoll density gradient centrifugation was used to isolate mononuclear cells from lymph nodes or from 40 to 50 ml of peripheral blood. A purity exceeding 90% was confirmed by FACS for the sorted cell populations. As to this clonotype: Its antigen is unknown. No quality values exist for individual bases; no much larger clone is one base distant.

The CDR3, cysteine through phenylalanine, is 14 amino acids long. The only DNA kept is the CDR3, 42 bases in frame from the first base. Between the V and J ends, shortened by 0 bases and 2 bases respectively, the junction contains 9 bases. The germline V gene provides CDR1 SGHRS and CDR2 YFSETQ. Amplification of full-length TCR variable regions was done by 5' RACE PCR using constant-region reverse primers, and this step was followed by semi-nested PCR with Nested Universal Primer A. Using the ReliaPrep RNA Cell Miniprep System, total RNA was extracted, and the SMARTer RACE 5'/3' Kit was then used to reverse transcribe the RNA into 5'RACE-ready cDNA. An Illumina MiSeq was used to sequence the full-length TCR alpha and beta libraries, which had been barcoded with multiplex adaptors. Regarding the original processing steps: Sequencing data were pooled across the five patients for each of nine subset-tissue groups and compared by unsupervised clustering of TCR gene usage. The Morisita-Horn index was used to calculate repertoire similarity, with shared sequences weighted according to their contribution to each repertoire. In-frame beta chains were kept once TCRdb had trimmed the public reads at Q25 with fastp and called clones with MiXCR. Rows are combined by CDR3 protein, so each entry shows the most common genes and DNA. The authors' filters were not applied to this entry. Counted in this sample were 8,500 to 14,000 distinct CDR3 sequences; approximately 26% of them appeared once. The top ten clones comprise 2.5% to 3.5% of the sample.

The receptor was isolated from a female donor with breast cancer. The chain employs TRBV5-1 and TRBJ2-7; a confident D gene designation cannot be given. Input material: Tregs sorted from a lymph node. The CDR3: CASSLAYATYEQYF. The base sequence is TGCGCCAGCAGCTTGGCCTACGCGACCTACGAGCAGTACTTC.